The rows below give T cell receptor beta chains drawn from one sample of a study of vaccination and CD4 T cells after COVID-19. The antigens of these receptors remain unknown. TCRdb re-called the PCR reads through MiXCR, storing one row per CDR3 protein. The sample shows around 25,000 distinct CDR3 sequences, 43% of them seen only once. The sequencing sample was made of CD4+ T cells from blood, cultured in vitro. All receptors come from a human donor who had recovered from COVID-19. Each CDR3 is given with its conserved first and last residue. Only some rows state a clone size, as once, few, many or a class for expanded clones.

12,.,TRBV27,CASSSFYTEAFF
15,few,TRBV10-3,CAIRSLSSLNTEAFF
16,.,TRBV28,CASSSGQLLRGGELFF
15,.,TRBV28,CASSGADREDYEQYF
14,.,TRBV6-5,CASSSGTLSEKLFF
15,.,TRBV6-1,CASSEASGVADTQYF
14,few,TRBV27,CASSAGTRIYEQYF
18,.,TRBV11-3,CASSFLAGGYSQTYEQYF
14,few,TRBV20-1,CSASRGIGYNEQFF
11,.,TRBV20-1,CSDHRAHGYTF
15,.,TRBV11-3,CASSLGGGAHGELFF
15,.,TRBV28,CASSPTGTPDSPLHF
13,few,TRBV7-9,CASSAVGVTEAFF
19,.,TRBV4-2,CASSQDLQASGGARNEQFF
15,.,TRBV5-1,CASSPGTGGKETQYF
15,.,TRBV11-3,CASSTSGPSPGELFF
15,.,TRBV19,CASSIAGTGNYGYTF
14,few,TRBV7-8,CASSLQGRSDTQYF
12,few,TRBV19,CASSTQGYEQYF
14,.,TRBV11-3,CASSLQGSGNTIYF
14,.,TRBV6-1,CASRAITGNQPQHF
16,.,TRBV6-2/TRBV6-3,CASSSPDRVFDNEQFF
14,.,TRBV6-1,CASSEGPRDQPQHF
14,.,TRBV20-1,CSTSGQGASWEAFF
14,few,TRBV7-9,CASSLEASHSPLHF
13,once,TRBV14,CASSPTSGSTQYF
12,.,TRBV29-1,CSARQHQETQYF
16,.,TRBV11-3,CASSPRQGAWNSPLHF
14,.,TRBV24-1,CATSDADGQETQYF
15,few,TRBV5-1,CASSFSGSGANVLTF
14,.,TRBV20-1,CGAKGTDINYGYTF
19,.,TRBV7-8,CASSLKSGRGPVSTDTQYF
14,.,TRBV6-1,CASSEWGSSYEQYF
13,.,TRBV20-1,CSAASGGADTQYF
14,few,TRBV6-1,CASSEIWRNQPQHF
14,.,TRBV5-1,CASSSIFRNTEAFF
16,few,TRBV7-9,CASSLGRGYLSYEQYF
13,.,TRBV28,CASSLSNRAEQYF
17,.,TRBV20-1,CSARDQSGSGANYGYTF
16,.,TRBV24-1,CATSDSPETGHTEAFF
17,few,TRBV20-1,CSASERGTVRGNSPLHF
15,.,TRBV5-4,CASSSSGQPNTEAFF
15,.,TRBV7-2,CASSERTSDTDTQYF
17,few,TRBV6-2/TRBV6-3,CASSYSVSRDSSYEQYF
15,.,TRBV7-9,CASSLPGLRTDTQYF
12,.,TRBV28,CASSFSGRRLFF
14,.,TRBV7-9,CASSLVGGIKTQYF
17,few,TRBV15,CATSRARGTSEGETQYF
18,few,TRBV6-1,CASSEYEDRRFGNQPQHF
14,.,TRBV23-1,CASSQAGLRSPLHF
16,few,TRBV20-1,CSARVEGMDSNQPQHF
13,.,TRBV28,CASSADRALTQYF
14,.,TRBV10-3,CAISETRDSGEQYF
17,.,TRBV5-4,CASSLATLAGHSYEQYF